This TCR beta chain derives from a study of STAT5B mutations in CD4+ large granular lymphocyte leukemia. Notes on the study in general: Main leukemic clonotypes were patient-specific, but 25% appeared at low frequency elsewhere.

Clones were read by immunoSEQ multiplex PCR, and TCRdb kept only the in-frame ones, dropping some. The sample has about 30,000 clones, more than 60% seen once. To note about this clone: Its antigen remains unknown.

Germline CDR1 reads MNHNS; CDR2 reads SASEGT. After removal of 0 bases from V and 5 bases from J, the junction contained 8 bases not matched to a gene. The CDR3 runs to 16 residues. The chain combines TRBV6-1 with TRBJ1-2, with 8 nucleotides matching TRBD1. Input material: CD4+ T cells from blood buffy coats. The receptor comes from a human donor in good health. CDR3 sequence: CASSEAAGQGVYGYTF. CDR3 bases: TGTGCCAGCAGTGAAGCTGCAGGACAGGGAGTTTATGGCTACACCTTC.